Each of the 4 T cell receptor beta chains below was sequenced from the same sample in a study of technical replicates of blood from a handful of donors. Method: immunoSEQ multiplex PCR; TCRdb's copy keeps in-frame clones and lacks some. The table includes about 59,000 clones, 80% to 95% detected once. Sequences were obtained from PBMCs. The receptors stem from a human donor in good health. Some clones in this sample may be carry-over from other donors' samples.

The J gene is TRBJ1-2, the V gene TRBV5-4; no firm D call. Trimming took 4 bases from V and 5 from J, leaving 12 bases between them. This CDR3 is built from 13 residues. Germline-derived CDR1 and CDR2 are SGHNT and YYREEE (reference sequence). This CDR3 is CASSVDGVYGYTF. CDR3 bases: TGTGCCAGCAGCGTGGACGGGGTTTATGGCTACACCTTC.

This clone was counted a few times. The chain employs TRBV19 and TRBJ1-2; no definite D call. The CDR3 is 13 residues long. Germline CDR1 is LNHDA and CDR2 is SQIVND (reference sequence). Trimming removed 6 bases at V and 6 bases at J, with 14 bases between. The CDR3 DNA reads as TGTGCCAGTAGCCCTACACAAGGAGATGGCTACACCTTC. It encodes CASSPTQGDGYTF.

The V gene is TRBV7-3, the J gene TRBJ2-3, with 9 positions matching TRBD1. Germline V gene lookup returns CDR1 SGHTA and CDR2 FQGTGA. This CDR3 is built from 18 residues. The J segment lost 0 bases and the V segment lost 2 bases, leaving 9 bases of the junction unmatched. The CDR3 DNA follows: TGTGCCAGCAGCTTATTCGCTGGACAGGGGCTCAGCACAGATACGCAGTATTTT. Its translation is CASSLFAGQGLSTDTQYF.

V usage is TRBV4-1 and J usage is TRBJ1-2; 8 nucleotides line up with TRBD1. Germline V gene sequence: CDR1 MGHRA, CDR2 YSYEKL. The CDR3 spans 15 residues. V shed 4 bases, J shed 2 bases, and the junction held 6 bases outside the gene matches. CDR3 DNA sequence: TGCGCCAGCAGCCCAAGGACAGGGTTCAACTATGGCTACACCTTC. This sequence encodes CASSPRTGFNYGYTF.